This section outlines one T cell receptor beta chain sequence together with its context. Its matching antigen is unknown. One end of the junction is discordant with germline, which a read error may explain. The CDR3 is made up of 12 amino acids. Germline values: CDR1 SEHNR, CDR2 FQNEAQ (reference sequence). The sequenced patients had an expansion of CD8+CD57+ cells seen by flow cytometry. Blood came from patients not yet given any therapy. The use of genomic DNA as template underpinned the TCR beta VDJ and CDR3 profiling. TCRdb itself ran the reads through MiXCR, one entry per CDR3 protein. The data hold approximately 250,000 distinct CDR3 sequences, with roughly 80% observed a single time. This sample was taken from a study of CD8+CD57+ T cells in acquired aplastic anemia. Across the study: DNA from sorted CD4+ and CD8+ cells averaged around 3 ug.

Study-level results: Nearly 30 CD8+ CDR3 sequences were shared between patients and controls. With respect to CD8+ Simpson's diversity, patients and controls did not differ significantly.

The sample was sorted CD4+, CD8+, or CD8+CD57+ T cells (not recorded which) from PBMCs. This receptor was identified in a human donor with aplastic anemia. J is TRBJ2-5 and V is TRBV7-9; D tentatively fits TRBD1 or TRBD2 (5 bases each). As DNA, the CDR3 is TGTGCCAGAAGCTTAGCTCCCGGGGACCTGTTTTTC. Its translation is CARSLAPGDLFF.